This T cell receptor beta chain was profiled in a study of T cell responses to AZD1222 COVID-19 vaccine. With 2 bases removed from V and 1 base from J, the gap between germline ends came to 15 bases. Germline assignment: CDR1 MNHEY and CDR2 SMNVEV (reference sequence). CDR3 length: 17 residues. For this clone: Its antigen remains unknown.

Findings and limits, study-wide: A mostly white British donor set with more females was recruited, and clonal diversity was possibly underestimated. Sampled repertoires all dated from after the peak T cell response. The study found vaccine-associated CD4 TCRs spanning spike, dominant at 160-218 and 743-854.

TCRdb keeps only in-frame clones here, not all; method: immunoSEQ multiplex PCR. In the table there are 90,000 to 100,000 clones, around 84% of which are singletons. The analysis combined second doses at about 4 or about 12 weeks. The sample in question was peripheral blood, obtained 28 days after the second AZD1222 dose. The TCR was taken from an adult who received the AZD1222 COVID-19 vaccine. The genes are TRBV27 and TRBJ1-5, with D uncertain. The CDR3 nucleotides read TGTGCCAGCAGTTTAAGGGCGGCAGAGGTAAGCAATCAGCCCCAGCATTTT. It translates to CASSLRAAEVSNQPQHF.